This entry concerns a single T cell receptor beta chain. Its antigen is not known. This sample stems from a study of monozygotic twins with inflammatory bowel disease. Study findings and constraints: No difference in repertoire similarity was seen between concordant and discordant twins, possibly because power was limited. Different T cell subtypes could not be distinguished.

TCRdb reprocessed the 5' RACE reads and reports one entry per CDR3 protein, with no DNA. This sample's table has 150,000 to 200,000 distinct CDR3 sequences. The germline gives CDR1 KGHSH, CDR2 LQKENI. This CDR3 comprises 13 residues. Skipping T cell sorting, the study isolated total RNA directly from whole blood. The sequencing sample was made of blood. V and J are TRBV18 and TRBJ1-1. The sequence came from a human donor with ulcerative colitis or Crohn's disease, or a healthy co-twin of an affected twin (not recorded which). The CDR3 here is CASSPRWGVEAFF.